This T cell receptor (beta chain) was captured by sequencing in a study of blood T cell repertoires in COVID-19. Study-wide background: Italy, Spain and the United States were the sources of the convalescent and acute COVID-19 samples. Sources were T cells, B-cell-depleted T cells, or PBMCs; the material itself was cDNA or gDNA.

J lost 5 bases, V lost 2 bases, and 5 bases had no gene match. Germline V CDR1 and CDR2: MNHNS, SASEGT. The length of the CDR3 is 15 residues. In the original workflow: Amplified reference gene primers provided the basis for estimating nucleated cell counts. Profiling relied on immunoSEQ multiplex PCR, and the TCRdb table lists in-frame clones only, not all of them. That table gives V, J and clone size, and the DNA gave D and trimming. The sample lists about 310,000 clones, around 90% occurring once. Sequencing input: peripheral blood. This chain joins TRBV6-1 and TRBJ2-1; 8 nucleotides align to TRBD2. The TCR was taken from a middle-aged man with active or convalescent COVID-19. This CDR3 reads CASSELSGSNNEQFF. The CDR3 DNA sequence: TGTGCCAGCAGTGAATTGAGCGGGAGCAACAATGAGCAGTTCTTC.